Shown below are 22 T cell receptor beta chains from a single sample sequenced in a study of T cells in Graves' hyperthyroidism and ophthalmopathy. Amplification of TCR beta CDR3 regions used RNA as the template. An initial round of RT-PCR targeting the TCR CDR3 relied on the HTBI primer set. TCRdb reprocessed the multiplex PCR reads via MiXCR and lists one record per CDR3 protein. The sample holds roughly 650,000 distinct CDR3 sequences, more than 15% seen once. The specimen was blood. These receptors all stem from a woman aged 40-49 years with Graves' ophthalmopathy.

A few counts support this clonotype. V is TRBV2 and J is TRBJ1-6; 8 bases map to TRBD1. The germline gives CDR1 SNHLY, CDR2 FYNNEI. The CDR3 runs to 15 residues. V lost 6 bases, J lost 5 bases, and 6 bases stayed unmatched. The CDR3 spells CASRGGQVDNSPLHF. CDR3 nucleotides: TGTGCCAGCAGAGGGGGACAGGTTGATAATTCACCCCTCCACTTT.

The table lists this clonotype with many counts. The V and J genes are TRBV28 and TRBJ1-6; D remains ambiguous. The CDR3 loop spans 15 amino acids. Trimming pared 6 bases from V and 7 bases from J, leaving 16 bases between. Germline assignment: CDR1 MDHEN and CDR2 SYDVKM. CDR3 nucleotides: TGTGCCAGCAGCCCCCAACAAGGGTTGAATTCACCCCTCCACTTT. Residues: CASSPQQGLNSPLHF.

Worth noting for this clonotype: Possible read error: a much larger clone is one base away. Because the CDR3's place on the DNA is in doubt, the DNA is left out and the CDR3 is given as listed by TCRdb. The chain links TRBV6-2 or TRBV6-3 to TRBJ2-2; the DNA was not used to check the table's D call, TRBD2. The V gene's germline CDR1 is MNHEY and CDR2 SVGEGT. The CDR3 is 14 residues long, counting both termini. The CDR3 sequence is CASFVGHGTGELSF.

This clonotype was counted ten times or more. The V call is TRBV30, the J call TRBJ1-4, with 10 bases fitting TRBD1. Trimming cost V 1 base and J 3 bases; bases outside gene matches: 5. This CDR3 has 16 amino acids. CDR1 and CDR2 from the germline V gene are GTSNPN and SVGIG (reference sequence). Here the CDR3 DNA reads TGTGCCTGGAGTGCCGGGACAGGGGTCCCTAATGAAAAACTGTTTTTT. It is translated as CAWSAGTGVPNEKLFF.

This clonotype was found many times. The chain links TRBV6-2 or TRBV6-3 to TRBJ2-7; the match to TRBD2 covers 7 bases. Germline-derived CDR1 and CDR2 are MNHEY and SVGEGT. The V gene end was trimmed by 4 bases and the J gene end by 4 bases; junction bases not matched to a gene: 10. The CDR3 length is 15 residues. The CDR3 loop reads CASSFPRAGVYEQYF. CDR3 coding DNA: TGTGCCAGCAGTTTCCCTCGTGCGGGAGTATACGAGCAGTACTTC.

The V and J genes are TRBV20-1 and TRBJ2-1; TRBD2 aligns across 10 bases. Per germline, CDR1 DFQATT and CDR2 SNEGSKA (reference sequence). Trimming removed 2 bases from V and 4 bases from J; junction bases left unmatched: 5. CDR3 size: 15 residues. This CDR3 reads CSARMSSGSYNEQFF. CDR3 DNA sequence: TGCAGTGCTAGAATGTCTAGCGGGAGTTACAATGAGCAGTTCTTC.

The chain recombines TRBV5-1 with TRBJ2-3; 13 bases are a match to TRBD2. Germline CDR1 reads SGHRS; CDR2 reads YFSETQ. The CDR3 is 18 residues long. Trimming at V came to 3 bases and at J to 5 bases, leaving 12 bases not matched to a gene. CDR3 region: CASSSSGLAGLGRDTQYF. In DNA, the CDR3 is TGCGCCAGCAGCTCATCGGGACTAGCGGGATTGGGGCGAGATACGCAGTATTTT. The full variable domain, rest sourced from reference TRBV5-1 and TRBJ2-3, is KAGVTQTPRYLIKTRGQQVTLSCSPISGHRSVSWYQQTPGQGLQFLFEYFSETQRNKGNFPGRFSGRQFSNSRSEMNVSTLELGDSALYLCASSSSGLAGLGRDTQYFGPGTRLTVL.

This clonotype was counted ten times or more. This chain uses TRBV2 with TRBJ1-1; D is possibly TRBD1 (6 bases). Trimming shortened V by 6 bases and J by 0 bases, and 17 bases separated the two germline ends. Germline values: CDR1 SNHLY, CDR2 FYNNEI. The length of the CDR3 is 16 residues. Written as DNA, the CDR3 is TGTGCCAGCAGACAGGGACCCTCTCCGATGAACACTGAAGCTTTCTTT. Translation: CASRQGPSPMNTEAFF.

CDR3 amino acids: CASSSRPADRDEQYF. The DNA of the CDR3 is TGTGCCAGCAGCTCCCGGCCAGCGGACAGGGACGAGCAGTACTTC. The V and J genes are TRBV11-2 and TRBJ2-7; 8 positions match TRBD1. Germline V gene data show CDR1 as SGHAT and CDR2 as FQNNGV. The ends lost 4 bases at V and 5 bases at J; junction bases unmatched: 10. This CDR3 spans 15 amino acids.

The chain employs TRBV5-5 and TRBJ2-2; no definite D call. The V gene's germline CDR1 is SGHKS and CDR2 YYEKEE (reference sequence). V lost 2 bases and J 0 bases, leaving 11 bases between the germline ends. This CDR3 has 16 residues. The CDR3 here is CASSFGLPTNTGELFF. The CDR3 nucleotides are TGTGCCAGCAGCTTCGGGCTACCTACGAACACCGGGGAGCTGTTTTTT.

The rearrangement links TRBV29-1 to TRBJ2-5; D is possibly TRBD2 (5 bases). CDR1 is SQVTM, CDR2 ANQGSEA, per germline. The ends were cut back, 6 bases at V and 7 bases at J, with 15 bases in the middle. The CDR3 spans 12 residues. CDR3 coding DNA: TGCAGCGTGATAGCGCCTGCAGGGACCCAGTACTTC. Translating gives CSVIAPAGTQYF. The whole variable domain, filled in from reference TRBV29-1 and TRBJ2-5, reads SAVISQKPSRDICQRGTSLTIQCQVDSQVTMMFWYRQQPGQSLTLIATANQGSEATYESGFVIDKFPISRPNLTFSTLTVSNMSPEDSSIYLCSVIAPAGTQYFGPGTRLLVL.

Ten or more counts support this clonotype. This rearrangement joins TRBV6-1 to TRBJ1-1; D remains ambiguous. The CDR3 has 10 residues. V lost 3 bases to trimming and J lost 11 bases, with 7 bases between them. The V gene's germline CDR1 is MNHNS and CDR2 SASEGT. The CDR3 bases are TGTGCCAGCAGTGAGGTCTATGCTTTCTTT. Translated, it gives CASSEVYAFF.

A few counts support this clonotype. The chain combines TRBV15 with TRBJ2-3; D gene uncertain. V shed 5 bases and J shed 4 bases, with 10 bases lying between them. The length of the CDR3 is 13 residues. CDR1 is LNHNV, CDR2 YYDKDF, per germline (reference sequence). This chain's CDR3 is CATSWSPADTQYF. The CDR3 DNA follows: TGTGCCACCAGCTGGAGCCCGGCAGATACGCAGTATTTT.

This clonotype has ten or more counts. CDR3 sequence (DNA): TGTGCCAGCAGCCCGACAGGGGGATACGAGCAGTACTTC. As protein: CASSPTGGYEQYF. The chain combines TRBV7-3 with TRBJ2-7, with 9 bases that match TRBD1. V lost 5 bases and J lost 4; bases outside the gene matches: 3. The CDR3 has 13 residues. Germline-derived CDR1 and CDR2 are SGHTA and FQGTGA. Together with reference TRBV7-3 and TRBJ2-7, the CDR3 gives the full variable domain: GAGVSQTPSNKVTEKGKYVELRCDPISGHTALYWYRQSLGQGPEFLIYFQGTGAADDSGLPNDRFFAVRPEGSVSTLKIQRTERGDSAVYLCASSPTGGYEQYFGPGTRLTVT.

The V call is TRBV28, the J call TRBJ1-4, with D possibly matching TRBD1 (5 bases). V was pared by 6 bases and J by 7 bases, with 21 bases between. The CDR3 is made up of 16 amino acids. Per germline, CDR1 MDHEN and CDR2 SYDVKM. Here the CDR3 reads CASRGGGFKRSEKLFF. The CDR3 DNA reads TGTGCCAGCAGGGGTGGGGGATTCAAAAGAAGTGAAAAACTGTTTTTT.

The genes are TRBV18 and TRBJ1-3, with D hard to call. The ends were cut back, 2 bases at V and 9 bases at J, with 8 bases in the middle. This CDR3 region has 12 residues. Looked up from germline, CDR1 is KGHSH and CDR2 is LQKENI. CDR3 sequence reads: CASSPSPGTIYF. The CDR3 DNA reads as TGTGCCAGCTCACCAAGTCCAGGCACCATATATTTT.

This chain uses TRBV12-3 or TRBV12-4 with TRBJ2-1; weak D call: TRBD1 (6 bases). The V end was cut by 6 bases, the J end by 12 bases, with 15 bases between. The CDR3 loop spans 12 amino acids. The CDR3 reads CASRGALQGQFF. As DNA, the CDR3 is TGTGCCAGCAGGGGAGCTTTACAGGGGCAGTTCTTC.

As for this clonotype: A read error is possible here, since a much larger clone lies one base away. The CDR3 nucleotides are TGTGCCAGCAGTGGGTCGCGGGACGGAACGAACACTGAAGCTTTCTTT. Translating it yields CASSGSRDGTNTEAFF. This rearrangement joins TRBV6-1 to TRBJ1-1; D is perhaps TRBD1 (5 bases). Trimming shortened V by 4 bases and J by 1 base, and 16 bases separated the two germline ends. This CDR3 contains 16 residues. Per germline, CDR1 MNHNS and CDR2 SASEGT.

Many counts were recorded for this clonotype. The chain couples TRBV6-1 to TRBJ2-3, with 9 bases identical to TRBD2. The CDR3 length is 17 residues. The germline V gene has CDR1 MNHNS and CDR2 SASEGT. After removal of 5 bases from V and 4 bases from J, the junction contained 13 bases not matched to a gene. CDR3 sequence reads: CASSNPLGTSFPDTQYF. As DNA, the CDR3 is TGTGCCAGCAGTAACCCGCTGGGGACTAGCTTTCCAGATACGCAGTATTTT.

On this clonotype itself: The conserved phenylalanine or tryptophan normally closing the CDR3 is absent here, so this likely arose from a read error. The J gene is TRBJ1-6, the V gene TRBV10-3, with TRBD1 matching over 11 bases. From germline, CDR1 is ENHRY and CDR2 SYGVKD. With V trimmed by 10 bases and J by 7 bases, 3 bases remained unmatched. The CDR3 runs 13 residues. The CDR3 is CATRDRGNSPLHS. In nucleotides, the CDR3 is TGTGCCACCCGGGACAGGGGGAATTCACCCCTCCACTCT.

The chain combines TRBV12-3 or TRBV12-4 with TRBJ1-5, with 9 bases identical to TRBD1. The CDR3 runs to 15 residues. After removal of 3 bases from V and 4 bases from J, the junction contained 4 bases not matched to a gene. The CDR3 DNA reads as TGTGCCAGCAGTTTCACAGGGGGCCGTAATCAGCCCCAGCATTTT. Its protein product is CASSFTGGRNQPQHF.

In this sample, this clonotype turned up many times. The CDR3 region is CASKDRGGQPQHF. The CDR3 DNA reads as TGTGCCAGCAAAGACAGGGGAGGTCAGCCCCAGCATTTT. This chain links TRBV2 with TRBJ1-5; 8 bases agree with TRBD1. Germline trimming cut 7 bases from V and 6 bases from J; bases unmatched to any gene: 5. The germline CDR1 and CDR2 sequences are SNHLY and FYNNEI. The CDR3 is 13 residues long.